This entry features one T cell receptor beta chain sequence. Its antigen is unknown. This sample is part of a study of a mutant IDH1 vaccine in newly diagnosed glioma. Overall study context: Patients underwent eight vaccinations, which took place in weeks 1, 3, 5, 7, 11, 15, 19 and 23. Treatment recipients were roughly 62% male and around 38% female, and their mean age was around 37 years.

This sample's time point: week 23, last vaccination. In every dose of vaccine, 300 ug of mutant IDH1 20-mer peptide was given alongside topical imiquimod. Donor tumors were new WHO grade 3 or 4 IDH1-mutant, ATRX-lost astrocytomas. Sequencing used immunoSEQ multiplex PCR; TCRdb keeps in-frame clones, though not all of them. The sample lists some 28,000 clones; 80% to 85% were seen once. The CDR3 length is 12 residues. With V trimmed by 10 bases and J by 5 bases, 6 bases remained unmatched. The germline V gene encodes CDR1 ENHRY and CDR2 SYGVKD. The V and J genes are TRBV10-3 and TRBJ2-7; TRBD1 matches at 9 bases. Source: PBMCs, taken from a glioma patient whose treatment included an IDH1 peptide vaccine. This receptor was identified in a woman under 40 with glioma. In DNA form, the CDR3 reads TGTGCCACCGAACAGGGGGCAAACGAGCAGTACTTC. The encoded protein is CATEQGANEQYF.